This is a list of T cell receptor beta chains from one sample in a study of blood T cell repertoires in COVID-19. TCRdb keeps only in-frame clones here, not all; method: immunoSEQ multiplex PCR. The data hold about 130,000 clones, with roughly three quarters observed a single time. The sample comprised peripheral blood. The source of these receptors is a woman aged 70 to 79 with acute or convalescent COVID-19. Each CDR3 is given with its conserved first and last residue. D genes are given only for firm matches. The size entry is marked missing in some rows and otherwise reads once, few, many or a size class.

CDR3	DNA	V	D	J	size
CASSLAGGKDTQYF	TGCGCCAGCAGCTTGGCAGGGGGCAAAGATACGCAGTATTTT	TRBV5-1	TRBD1	TRBJ2-3	.
CASSGLQGAGVYEQFF	TGCGCCAGCAGCGGCTTACAGGGGGCCGGAGTTTATGAGCAGTTCTTC	TRBV5-1	TRBD1	TRBJ2-1	.
CASSLTGPRTEAFF	TGTGCCAGCAGCTTGACAGGGCCGAGGACTGAAGCTTTCTTT	TRBV11-2	TRBD1	TRBJ1-1	.
CASRGRPEAFF	TGTGCCAGCAGGGGGAGACCTGAAGCTTTCTTT	TRBV28	.	TRBJ1-1	.
CSVDEGGFEAFF	TGCAGCGTTGATGAAGGGGGCTTTGAAGCTTTCTTT	TRBV29-1	TRBD1	TRBJ1-1	.
CAWRTGAYEQYF	TGTGCCTGGCGGACAGGGGCCTACGAGCAGTACTTC	TRBV30	TRBD1	TRBJ2-7	.
CASSGRTDTEAFF	TGCGCCAGCAGCGGCAGGACTGACACTGAAGCTTTCTTT	TRBV4-1	.	TRBJ1-1	.
CASKQGQSGNTIYF	TGTGCCAGCAAACAGGGACAATCTGGAAACACCATATATTTT	TRBV6-5	.	TRBJ1-3	.
CASRNSGNQPQHF	TGTGCCAGCAGGAACTCAGGGAATCAGCCCCAGCATTTT	TRBV2	.	TRBJ1-5	.
CASSWGGQSYEQYF	TGTGCCAGCAGTTGGGGGGGGCAGTCGTACGAGCAGTACTTC	TRBV6-6	.	TRBJ2-7	.
CSVRGGTGDYEQYF	TGCAGCGTTAGGGGCGGGACAGGGGACTACGAGCAGTACTTC	TRBV29-1	TRBD1	TRBJ2-7	many
CASSLQGTSTDTQYF	TGTGCCAGCAGTCTACAGGGGACTAGCACAGATACGCAGTATTTT	TRBV28	.	TRBJ2-3	.
CASSSTGAAETQYF	TGTGCCAGCAGCTCGACAGGGGCCGCGGAGACCCAGTACTTC	TRBV5-5	TRBD1	TRBJ2-5	.
CSVETELVEQYF	TGCAGCGTGGAGACAGAGTTGGTAGAGCAGTACTTC	TRBV29-1	.	TRBJ2-7	.
CASEQATNTEAFF	TGTGCCAGTGAACAGGCAACAAACACTGAAGCTTTCTTT	TRBV19	.	TRBJ1-1	.
CASREQGYVGEKLFF	TGTGCCAGCAGGGAACAGGGTTACGTCGGTGAAAAACTGTTTTTT	TRBV2	.	TRBJ1-4	.
CASSRGQEGLRYGYTF	TGTGCCAGCAGCCGGGGACAAGAGGGCCTCAGGTATGGCTACACCTTC	TRBV5-5	.	TRBJ1-2	.
CASSLVRVTGELFF	TGTGCCAGCAGCTTGGTACGGGTCACCGGGGAGCTGTTTTTT	TRBV5-4	.	TRBJ2-2	.
CASSSQNSGNTIYF	TGTGCCAGCAGCTCACAGAACTCTGGAAACACCATATATTTT	TRBV13	.	TRBJ1-3	.
CATAALLSEKLFF	TGTGCCACCGCTGCCCTTTTGAGTGAAAAACTGTTTTTT	TRBV7-8	.	TRBJ1-4	few
CASSWQGGSYNEQFF	TGTGCCAGCAGCTGGCAGGGGGGCTCCTACAATGAGCAGTTCTTC	TRBV7-3	.	TRBJ2-1	few
CASSSFPGGDHGYTF	TGCGCCAGCAGCTCGTTTCCGGGAGGGGATCATGGCTACACCTTC	TRBV5-1	.	TRBJ1-2	.
CAISAEMNTEAFF	TGTGCCATCAGTGCTGAGATGAACACTGAAGCTTTCTTT	TRBV10-3	.	TRBJ1-1	.
CASSPRISGGANTGELFF	TGTGCCAGCTCACCGCGGATCAGCGGGGGGGCGAACACCGGGGAGCTGTTTTTT	TRBV18	TRBD2	TRBJ2-2	.
CASSSLLGGRGEKLFF	TGTGCCAGCAGCTCCTTATTGGGGGGAAGAGGAGAAAAACTGTTTTTT	TRBV5-6	.	TRBJ1-4	once
CASSSPGQTDTQYF	TGTGCCAGCAGCTCCCCGGGACAGACAGATACGCAGTATTTT	TRBV5-4	TRBD1	TRBJ2-3	once
CAISERVDYGYTF	TGTGCCATCAGTGAGAGAGTGGACTATGGCTACACCTTC	TRBV10-3	.	TRBJ1-2	.
CAWSVGTGRYEQYF	TGTGCCTGGAGTGTAGGGACAGGGCGATACGAGCAGTACTTC	TRBV30	TRBD1	TRBJ2-7	once
CASSLGRDRGRFETQYF	TGTGCCAGCAGCCTGGGCCGGGACAGGGGGCGATTTGAGACCCAGTACTTC	TRBV7-7	TRBD1	TRBJ2-5	many
CASSGQGAVDTQYF	TGTGCCAGCAGTGGACAGGGGGCTGTAGATACGCAGTATTTT	TRBV2	TRBD1	TRBJ2-3	.
CASSLRTGGDFENTEAFF	TGTGCCAGCTCACTACGGACAGGGGGGGATTTTGAGAACACTGAAGCTTTCTTT	TRBV18	TRBD1	TRBJ1-1	few
CASSSEQGATEAFF	TGTGCCAGCAGCTCTGAACAGGGGGCCACTGAAGCTTTCTTT	TRBV7-2	TRBD1	TRBJ1-1	.
CASSPDGSTDTQYF	TGTGCCAGCAGCCCCGACGGGAGCACAGATACGCAGTATTTT	TRBV7-2	.	TRBJ2-3	.
CASSSLAGGSYEQYF	TGTGCCAGCAGCTCCCTAGCGGGAGGTTCTTACGAGCAGTACTTC	TRBV3-1/TRBV3-2	TRBD2	TRBJ2-7	.
CASSRGLDYNEQFF	TGCGCCAGCAGCCGGGGACTCGATTACAATGAGCAGTTCTTC	TRBV4-3	.	TRBJ2-1	.
CASSLALGQYQETQYF	TGTGCCAGCAGCTTAGCGCTGGGCCAGTACCAAGAGACCCAGTACTTC	TRBV7-2	.	TRBJ2-5	.
CASTPGSLTGELFF	TGTGCCAGTACCCCAGGCAGCCTAACCGGGGAGCTGTTTTTT	TRBV19	.	TRBJ2-2	.
CASSQEALYNEQFF	TGCGCCAGCAGCCAAGAAGCCCTCTACAATGAGCAGTTCTTC	TRBV4-3	.	TRBJ2-1	once
CASSILGTEETQYF	TGTGCCAGTAGTATCTTGGGGACAGAAGAGACCCAGTACTTC	TRBV19	TRBD1	TRBJ2-5	few
CATSRDEGVEETQYF	TGTGCCACCAGCAGAGATGAGGGGGTGGAAGAGACCCAGTACTTC	TRBV15	.	TRBJ2-5	.
CASSLMGGGETQYF	TGTGCCAGCAGCTTAATGGGTGGAGGGGAGACCCAGTACTTC	TRBV7-2	.	TRBJ2-5	.
CASSLIRQGGTGELFF	TGTGCCAGCAGCTTGATTCGGCAGGGTGGTACCGGGGAGCTGTTTTTT	TRBV5-4	.	TRBJ2-2	once
CASSYRGISSYNEQFF	TGTGCCAGCAGTTACAGGGGGATCAGCTCCTACAATGAGCAGTTCTTC	TRBV6-5	.	TRBJ2-1	.
CASSSYFTDSSYEQYF	TGTGCCAGCAGTTCCTATTTTACGGACTCCTCCTACGAGCAGTACTTC	TRBV6-2/TRBV6-3	.	TRBJ2-7	.
CASRNSLMNTEAFF	TGTGCCAGCAGGAACAGTCTCATGAACACTGAAGCTTTCTTT	TRBV28	.	TRBJ1-1	.
CASSPEGAGAKNIQYF	TGTGCCAGCAGCCCAGAGGGGGCAGGGGCCAAAAACATTCAGTACTTC	TRBV3-1/TRBV3-2	TRBD1	TRBJ2-4	.
CASSLDGTGYGYTF	TGTGCCAGCAGCTTGGACGGGACAGGGTATGGCTACACCTTC	TRBV5-4	TRBD1	TRBJ1-2	.
CASSPGLAGQDTQYF	TGTGCCAGCAGCCCGGGACTAGCGGGACAAGATACGCAGTATTTT	TRBV5-4	TRBD2	TRBJ2-3	.
CASSESTSGANVLTF	TGTGCCAGCAGTGAAAGTACATCTGGGGCCAACGTCCTGACTTTC	TRBV6-1	.	TRBJ2-6	.
CASSLGQNNNEKLFF	TGTGCCAGCAGTCTCGGACAGAATAATAATGAAAAACTGTTTTTT	TRBV28	.	TRBJ1-4	many
CASGGTAGNTIYF	TGTGCCAGCGGCGGGACAGCTGGAAACACCATATATTTT	TRBV27	TRBD1	TRBJ1-3	.
CASSLEGGVHYGYTF	TGCGCCAGCAGCCTGGAAGGGGGTGTACACTATGGCTACACCTTC	TRBV5-1	.	TRBJ1-2	.
CASSYSRHSNQPQHF	TGTGCCAGCAGTTACTCGAGACATAGCAATCAGCCCCAGCATTTT	TRBV6-5	.	TRBJ1-5	.
CASSSRQTNQPQHF	TGTGCCAGCAGCTCCAGACAGACCAATCAGCCCCAGCATTTT	TRBV6-6	.	TRBJ1-5	.
CASSAGTGVSYEQYF	TGTGCCAGCAGCGCCGGGACAGGGGTCTCCTACGAGCAGTACTTC	TRBV2	TRBD1	TRBJ2-7	.
CASGWPGLDGYTF	TGTGCTAGTGGTTGGCCGGGGTTGGATGGCTACACCTTC	TRBV12-5	.	TRBJ1-2	.
CASKGQGAINYGYTF	TGTGCCAGTAAGGGACAGGGGGCGATCAACTATGGCTACACCTTC	TRBV19	TRBD1	TRBJ1-2	.
CASRLDRRLDTQYF	TGTGCCAGCAGATTAGACAGGCGGTTAGATACGCAGTATTTT	TRBV27	.	TRBJ2-3	.
CASSPSGTGGLGELFF	TGTGCCAGCTCACCGTCCGGGACAGGGGGCCTCGGGGAGCTGTTTTTT	TRBV18	TRBD1	TRBJ2-2	.
CASSWTSGSPSYNEQFF	TGTGCCAGCAGTTGGACTAGCGGGAGCCCCTCCTACAATGAGCAGTTCTTC	TRBV11-2	TRBD2	TRBJ2-1	.